The next 8 T cell receptor beta chains were all read from a single sample in a study of blood T cells in healthy people across ages. PCR was performed a second time for roughly 7 to 12 cycles using a sample-barcoded 5' primer and a J-beta primer mix. TCRdb called the 5' RACE reads again in MiXCR, with one record for every CDR3 protein. The data show fewer than 2 million distinct CDR3 sequences, about 39% seen once. Source material: blood. These receptors originate from a human donor in good health.

V usage is TRBV13 and J usage is TRBJ2-1, with D unresolved. This CDR3 spans 12 amino acids. The V and J ends lost 3 bases and 7 bases respectively, with 7 bases between them. Looked up from germline, CDR1 is PRHDT and CDR2 is FYEKMQ (reference sequence). CDR3 sequence reads: CASSFSINEQFF. The DNA of the CDR3 is TGTGCCAGCAGCTTCTCGATAAATGAGCAGTTCTTC.

This clonotype was recorded a few times. Relative to the germline gene, one junction end is altered; a read error may explain this. V usage is TRBV24-1 and J usage is TRBJ2-4; maybe TRBD1 (6 bases). The germline V gene encodes CDR1 KGHDR and CDR2 SFDVKD. CDR3 size: 17 residues. This CDR3 reads CATSDPGTPEAKNLQYF. In DNA form, the CDR3 reads TGTGCCACCAGTGACCCCGGGACACCCGAAGCCAAAAACCTTCAGTACTTC.

This chain links TRBV5-6 with TRBJ1-1; the D is unclear. Looked up from germline, CDR1 is SGHDT and CDR2 is YYEEEE. The CDR3 spans 13 residues. The V end lost 4 bases, the J end lost 3 bases, and 10 bases lay between the germline ends. The CDR3 DNA sequence: TGTGCCAGCAGCCCGACGTTTTACACTGAAGCTTTCTTT. Its protein product is CASSPTFYTEAFF.

On this clonotype: At one of its ends the junction is not consistent with the germline gene, which may arise from a read error. This chain connects TRBV10-3 to TRBJ2-1, with D perhaps being TRBD1 or TRBD2 (5 bases each). This CDR3 is 16 amino acids long. The V gene's germline CDR1 is ENHRY and CDR2 SYGVKD. CDR3: CAIGEPPGSGYNEQFF. Written as DNA, the CDR3 is TGTGCCATCGGTGAGCCCCCAGGGTCGGGGTACAATGAGCAGTTCTTC.

This clonotype was detected a few times. The V and J genes are TRBV15 and TRBJ1-4; 8 positions agree with TRBD1. Germline loops: CDR1 LNHNV, CDR2 YYDKDF (reference sequence). With 5 bases clipped from V and 3 bases from J, the junction kept 14 bases outside the gene matches. This CDR3 contains 18 residues. The CDR3 sequence: CATSGIRTGIFANEKLFF. CDR3 DNA sequence: TGTGCCACCAGCGGGATACGGACAGGGATCTTTGCTAATGAAAAACTGTTTTTT.

J is TRBJ2-4 and V is TRBV5-1; D gene ambiguous. Judging by the DNA end, TRBJ2-7 fits better; the J call may be wrong. This CDR3 comprises 15 residues. Per the germline V gene, CDR1 is SGHRS and CDR2 is YFSETQ. The CDR3 DNA reads as TGCGCCAGCAGCTTGAGTTGGAGTACTGGAAACGAGCAGTACTTC. It specifies CASSLSWSTGNEQYF.

This clonotype has at least ten counts. The chain links TRBV20-1 to TRBJ2-7; no clear D. CDR3 size: 11 residues. Germline loops: CDR1 DFQATT, CDR2 SNEGSKA (reference sequence). V was shortened by 3 bases and J by 2 bases, with 5 bases between the two germline ends. The chain's CDR3 is CSASRTYEQYF. For the CDR3, the DNA is TGCAGTGCTAGTCGAACCTACGAGCAGTACTTC.

As to this clonotype: Just one base apart from a much larger clone, this may be a read error. The J gene is TRBJ2-3, the V gene TRBV28; 14 bases agree with TRBD2. CDR1 and CDR2 from the germline V gene are MDHEN and SYDVKM. This CDR3 region has 16 residues. CDR3 amino acids: CVSSPGLAGDTDTQYF. The CDR3 coding sequence is TGTGTCAGCAGCCCGGGACTAGCGGGGGACACAGATACGCAGTATTTT.